The 28 T cell receptor beta chains listed next were all sequenced from one sample in a study of blood T cell repertoires in COVID-19 (dated by TCRdb to about 2020). Library method: the immunoSEQ multiplex PCR assay. The source is immuneACCESS, and TCRdb retained only in-frame sequences with V and J called. Part of the clones is not carried over; for the studies checked, unresolved V genes explain less than half of this, and the remainder is unexplained. The sample data list around 200,000 clones, and about 84% of these were observed just once. The biggest ten clones account for 6.5% to 9% of the sample. Source material: PBMCs or T cells enriched from blood (not recorded which). The receptor source for this set is a woman aged 40 to 55 with acute COVID-19.

The J gene is TRBJ1-2, the V gene TRBV28; a weak D match, TRBD1 (6 bases). This CDR3 comprises 15 residues. V shed 5 bases and J shed 6 bases, with 19 bases lying between them. The germline V gene has CDR1 MDHEN and CDR2 SYDVKM. The chain's CDR3 is CASSPPGGAINGYTF. The DNA for the CDR3 is TGTGCCAGCAGTCCACCGGGGGGGGCTATTAATGGCTACACCTTC.

This clone has a single count. V is TRBV18 and J is TRBJ1-2, with D possibly TRBD1 on 6 matching bases. Trimming shortened V by 2 bases and J by 3 bases, and 16 bases separated the two germline ends. This CDR3 is 16 amino acids long. Germline CDR1 reads KGHSH; CDR2 reads LQKENI. In DNA form, the CDR3 reads TGTGCCAGCTCACCAGAATACGTACGGACAGACTATGGCTACACCTTC. This translates into CASSPEYVRTDYGYTF.

The chain has TRBV28 and TRBJ1-1, with D perhaps TRBD1 (5 bases). The CDR3 consists of 12 residues. V lost 8 bases to trimming and J lost 1 base, with 8 bases between them. Germline CDR1 reads MDHEN; CDR2 reads SYDVKM. CDR3 amino acids: CASGAGNTEAFF. Here the CDR3 DNA reads TGTGCCAGCGGGGCAGGGAACACTGAAGCTTTCTTT.

This clone was seen once. The chain recombines TRBV10-3 with TRBJ1-2, with a possible D match to TRBD1 (6 bases). Deletions cut 6 bases from V and 5 bases from J, with 13 bases between. Germline CDR1 is ENHRY and CDR2 is SYGVKD. This CDR3 is 13 amino acids long. As DNA, the CDR3 is TGTGCCATCAGGGACAGCCTCGGGTATGGCTACACCTTC. It encodes CAIRDSLGYGYTF.

This clone appeared a single time. This chain joins TRBV29-1 and TRBJ1-1, with D unresolved. CDR1 SQVTM and CDR2 ANQGSEA come from the germline V gene. V lost 4 bases to trimming and J lost 3 bases, with 15 bases between them. The CDR3 length is 14 residues. The CDR3: CSVAEGLRDTEAFF. The CDR3 DNA sequence: TGCAGCGTTGCGGAGGGCCTAAGGGACACTGAAGCTTTCTTT.

The DNA of the CDR3 is TGTGCCTGGACCGTGGGGACAGTAAGCACAGATACGCAGTATTTT. As protein: CAWTVGTVSTDTQYF. The chain combines TRBV30 with TRBJ2-3; 7 bases are shared with TRBD1. Germline loops: CDR1 GTSNPN, CDR2 SVGIG (reference sequence). With 4 bases clipped from V and 0 bases from J, the junction kept 7 bases outside the gene matches. The CDR3 covers 15 residues.

The count of this clone is one. The chain uses TRBV29-1 and TRBJ1-5; 7 nucleotides line up with TRBD1. Trimming took 4 bases from V and 4 from J; bases not matched to a gene: 4. Germline CDR1 SQVTM, CDR2 ANQGSEA. The CDR3 is made up of 13 amino acids. The CDR3 reads CSVAPGQNQPQHF. In DNA, the CDR3 is TGCAGCGTTGCTCCGGGACAGAATCAGCCCCAGCATTTT.

The chain combines TRBV11-2 with TRBJ2-3; possibly TRBD1 for D (6 bases). The germline V gene has CDR1 SGHAT and CDR2 FQNNGV. Trimming took off 2 bases at V and 2 bases at J, with 14 bases between the two ends. The CDR3 sequence is 16 residues long. Here the CDR3 DNA reads TGTGCCAGCAGCTTAACCCGGGACACCACCACAGATACGCAGTATTTT. Translated, it gives CASSLTRDTTTDTQYF.

In DNA, the CDR3 is TGTGCCAGTGGACTAGCTATATACAATGAGCAGTTCTTC. It yields the protein CASGLAIYNEQFF. V usage is TRBV12-3 or TRBV12-4 and J usage is TRBJ2-1, with 8 bases identical to TRBD2. The trim removed 9 bases at V and 4 bases at J, leaving 5 bases unmatched. This CDR3 contains 13 residues.

The chain carries TRBV6-5 and TRBJ2-5; 13 positions match TRBD2. The germline V gene encodes CDR1 MNHEY and CDR2 SVGAGI. The CDR3 extends over 16 amino acids. V lost 2 bases and J lost 5; bases outside the gene matches: 5. CDR3 protein: CASSYGLAGEWETQYF. For the CDR3, the DNA is TGTGCCAGCAGTTACGGACTAGCGGGAGAGTGGGAGACCCAGTACTTC.

This chain uses TRBV3-1 (or the pseudogene TRBV3-2) with TRBJ1-2; TRBD1 matches at 7 bases. In germline, CDR1 is LGHDT, CDR2 YNNKEL (reference sequence). Germline trimming cut 4 bases from V and 8 bases from J; bases unmatched to any gene: 16. The CDR3 has 16 residues. The CDR3 protein is CASSPLDRKLLSGYTF. In DNA, the CDR3 is TGTGCCAGCAGCCCCTTGGACAGGAAACTACTCTCCGGCTACACCTTC.

The chain combines TRBV11-1 with TRBJ1-1; D gene uncertain. V gave up 5 bases and J gave up 8 bases, with 18 bases separating them. In germline, CDR1 is SGHAT, CDR2 FQDESV (reference sequence). This CDR3 spans 14 amino acids. The DNA for the CDR3 is TGTGCCAGCAGCCCCAGCTTATTTTTACAGGAAGCTTTCTTT. Translating gives CASSPSLFLQEAFF.

In its sample, this clone was seen once. J is TRBJ2-3 and V is TRBV29-1, with TRBD2 matching 15 bases. This CDR3 comprises 16 residues. Germline V lookup: CDR1 SQVTM, CDR2 ANQGSEA. The V gene end was trimmed by 7 bases and the J gene end by 3 bases; junction bases not matched to a gene: 8. The CDR3 DNA follows: TGCAGCGCCTTAGGCGGGACTAGCGGGAGGACAGATACGCAGTATTTT. Its protein product is CSALGGTSGRTDTQYF.

The chain couples TRBV10-1 to TRBJ2-5; 7 positions match TRBD2. Germline assignment: CDR1 WNHNN and CDR2 SYGVQD (reference sequence). CDR3 size: 14 residues. Trimming took 3 bases from V and 1 from J; bases not matched to a gene: 2. The CDR3 coding sequence is TGCGCCAGCAGTGAACGCGGGGGCCAAGAGACCCAGTACTTC. Protein: CASSERGGQETQYF.

In DNA form, the CDR3 reads TGTGCCAGCAGCAATGTGGCAAATTCACCCCTCCACTTT. Its protein is CASSNVANSPLHF. This chain connects TRBV9 to TRBJ1-6; D call uncertain. Germline V gene lookup returns CDR1 SGDLS and CDR2 YYNGEE. V was trimmed by 4 bases and J by 7 bases, leaving 9 bases between them. This CDR3 comprises 13 residues.

The chain carries TRBV18 and TRBJ1-1; 10 nucleotides agree with TRBD1. Looked up from germline, CDR1 is KGHSH and CDR2 is LQKENI. There are 15 residues in the CDR3. With 4 bases clipped from V and 5 bases from J, the junction kept 7 bases outside the gene matches. CDR3 nucleotides: TGTGCCAGCTCACTGGGGGACAGGGGAGGAACTGAAGCTTTCTTT. Protein product: CASSLGDRGGTEAFF.

Notes on this clone: This sample includes further DNA sequences coding for the same CDR3. V usage is TRBV28 and J usage is TRBJ2-2; D perhaps matches TRBD2 (5 bases). The V end was cut by 2 bases, the J end by 1 base, with 5 bases between. This CDR3 contains 14 residues. Germline CDR1 and CDR2: MDHEN and SYDVKM. In DNA, the CDR3 is TGTGCCAGCAGTTTAGGAGGGAACACCGGGGAGCTGTTTTTT. Translation: CASSLGGNTGELFF.

The chain uses TRBV28 and TRBJ2-3, with D perhaps TRBD1 (6 bases). Germline V gives CDR1 MDHEN, CDR2 SYDVKM. Between the trimmed V and J ends, which lost 4 bases and 3 bases, there was a span of 17 bases. The CDR3 covers 16 residues. Here the CDR3 DNA reads TGTGCCAGCAGTTCGAACAGGGTTCCCCTTACAGATACGCAGTATTTT. It translates to CASSSNRVPLTDTQYF.

The chain has TRBV5-1 and TRBJ1-2; 10 nucleotides agree with TRBD1. V lost 4 bases and J lost 4; bases outside the gene matches: 7. The CDR3 runs to 15 residues. Germline V gene data show CDR1 as SGHRS and CDR2 as YFSETQ. CDR3 protein: CASSLGGDRGYGYTF. CDR3 DNA: TGCGCCAGCAGCCTGGGTGGGGACAGGGGCTATGGCTACACCTTC.

Here the CDR3 reads CASSRRGLSYEQYF. The CDR3 region has the DNA TGTGCCAGCAGTAGGAGGGGCCTCTCCTACGAGCAGTACTTC. The V and J genes are TRBV5-4 and TRBJ2-7, with D possibly being TRBD2 (6 bases). Germline assignment: CDR1 SGHNT and CDR2 YYREEE (reference sequence). This CDR3 is 14 amino acids long. Trimming pared 5 bases from V and 0 bases from J, leaving 12 bases between.

This sequence joins TRBV19 and TRBJ2-7, with 11 bases lining up with TRBD1. Trimming removed 3 bases from V and 2 bases from J; junction bases left unmatched: 3. Germline V gene sequence: CDR1 LNHDA, CDR2 SQIVND (reference sequence). The CDR3 is 15 amino acids. The CDR3 loop reads CASSIRGQGAYEQYF. The CDR3 DNA sequence: TGTGCCAGTAGTATTCGGGGACAGGGGGCCTACGAGCAGTACTTC.

The rearrangement joins TRBV6-1 to TRBJ2-5; 9 nucleotides line up with TRBD2. Germline values: CDR1 MNHNS, CDR2 SASEGT. The CDR3 length is 17 residues. V lost 4 bases to trimming and J lost 5 bases; unmatched junction nucleotides: 14. The DNA of the CDR3 is TGTGCCAGCAGTGGGAGCAGTAGCGGGGGTTGGTCGGAGACCCAGTACTTC. Its protein is CASSGSSSGGWSETQYF.

The V and J genes are TRBV6-1 and TRBJ1-1; 7 positions match TRBD1. The CDR3 consists of 13 residues. The J segment lost 4 bases and the V segment lost 3 bases, leaving 2 bases of the junction unmatched. Per the germline V gene, CDR1 is MNHNS and CDR2 is SASEGT. The CDR3 DNA reads TGTGCCAGCAGTGAGCAGGGGGTCACTGAAGCTTTCTTT. Translated: CASSEQGVTEAFF.

The chain combines TRBV25-1 with TRBJ1-2, with a tentative D call TRBD1 (6 bases). This CDR3 is 15 amino acids long. Trimming took off 5 bases at V and 3 bases at J, with 16 bases between the two ends. Germline V lookup: CDR1 MGHDK, CDR2 SYGVNS. The CDR3 here is CASSPPGTGYYGYTF. The CDR3 nucleotides read TGTGCCAGCAGTCCCCCCGGCACAGGGTACTATGGCTACACCTTC.

The CDR3 bases are TGTGCCAGCAGTTTATCGTTCCAGGGAAATTCACCCCTCCACTTT. Residues: CASSLSFQGNSPLHF. V gene TRBV27 combines with J gene TRBJ1-6; the D gene is possibly TRBD1 (5 bases). This CDR3 has 15 residues. Trimming shortened V by 0 bases and J by 7 bases, and 10 bases separated the two germline ends. In germline, CDR1 is MNHEY, CDR2 SMNVEV (reference sequence).

CDR3 sequence: CASSTANTEAFF. Here the CDR3 DNA reads TGTGCCAGCAGTACAGCGAACACTGAAGCTTTCTTT. This chain connects TRBV6-5 to TRBJ1-1; D not certain. The CDR3 length is 12 residues. V was pared by 5 bases and J by 1 base, with 5 bases between. Germline CDR1 is MNHEY and CDR2 is SVGAGI.

The chain is built from TRBV7-2 and TRBJ2-5; D may be TRBD1 (5 bases). V was pared by 5 bases and J by 2 bases, with 18 bases between. The CDR3 runs to 16 residues. Germline CDR1 is SGHTA and CDR2 is FQGNSA. The CDR3 DNA follows: TGTGCCAGCAGCCCAACCCGACAGATTGCTCAAGAGACCCAGTACTTC. Protein product: CASSPTRQIAQETQYF. The full variable domain, completed using reference TRBV7-2 and TRBJ2-5, is GAGVSQSPSNKVTEKGKDVELRCDPISGHTALYWYRQSLGQGLEFLIYFQGNSAPDKSGLPSDRFSAERTGGSVSTLTIQRTQQEDSAVYLCASSPTRQIAQETQYFGPGTRLLVL.

The chain carries TRBV20-1 and TRBJ2-7, with 9 positions matching TRBD2. The germline gives CDR1 DFQATT, CDR2 SNEGSKA (reference sequence). The CDR3 is made up of 14 amino acids. The V gene end was trimmed by 3 bases and the J gene end by 2 bases; junction bases not matched to a gene: 5. In nucleotides, the CDR3 is TGCAGTGCTAGTTCTCAGCGGGGGGCCTACGAGCAGTACTTC. This gives the protein CSASSQRGAYEQYF.